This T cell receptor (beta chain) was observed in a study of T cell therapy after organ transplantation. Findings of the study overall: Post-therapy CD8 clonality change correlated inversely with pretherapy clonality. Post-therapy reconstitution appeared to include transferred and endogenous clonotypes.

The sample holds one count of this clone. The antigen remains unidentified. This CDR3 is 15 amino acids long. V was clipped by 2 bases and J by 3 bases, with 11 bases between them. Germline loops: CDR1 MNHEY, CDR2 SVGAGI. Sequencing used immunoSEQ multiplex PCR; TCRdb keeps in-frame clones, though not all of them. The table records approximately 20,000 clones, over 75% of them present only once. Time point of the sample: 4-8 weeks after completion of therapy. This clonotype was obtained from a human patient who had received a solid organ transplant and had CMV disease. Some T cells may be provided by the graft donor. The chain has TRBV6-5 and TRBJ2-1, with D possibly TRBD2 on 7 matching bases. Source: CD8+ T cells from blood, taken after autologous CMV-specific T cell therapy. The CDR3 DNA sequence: TGTGCCAGCAGTTACGCGGGGGCCAACTACAATGAGCAGTTCTTC. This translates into CASSYAGANYNEQFF.